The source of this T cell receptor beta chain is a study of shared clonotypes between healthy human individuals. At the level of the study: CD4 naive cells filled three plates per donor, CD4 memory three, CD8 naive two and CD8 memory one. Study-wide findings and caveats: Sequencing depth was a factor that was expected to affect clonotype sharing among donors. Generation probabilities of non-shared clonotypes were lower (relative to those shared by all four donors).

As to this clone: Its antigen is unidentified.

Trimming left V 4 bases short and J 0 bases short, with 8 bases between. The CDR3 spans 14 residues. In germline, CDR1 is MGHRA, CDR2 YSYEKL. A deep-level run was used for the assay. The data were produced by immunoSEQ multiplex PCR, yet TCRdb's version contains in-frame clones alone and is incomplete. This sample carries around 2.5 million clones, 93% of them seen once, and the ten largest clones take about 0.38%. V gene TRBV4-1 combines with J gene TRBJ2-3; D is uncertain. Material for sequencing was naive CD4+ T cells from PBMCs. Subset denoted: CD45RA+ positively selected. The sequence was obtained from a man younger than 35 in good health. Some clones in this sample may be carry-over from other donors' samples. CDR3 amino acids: CASSLGFSTDTQYF. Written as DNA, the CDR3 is TGCGCCAGCAGCCTAGGATTCAGCACAGATACGCAGTATTTT.